These T cell receptor beta chains were read from a single sample in a study of CD8 T cells in Susac syndrome. Using its own MiXCR run on the immunoSEQ multiplex PCR reads, TCRdb lists one record per CDR3 protein. The sample lists about 180,000 distinct CDR3 sequences, approximately 94% occurring once. Material: CD4+ T cells from PBMCs. The receptors derive from a human donor with multiple sclerosis. The CDR3 runs from the conserved cysteine through the conserved F or W. A D gene is named only where the DNA matches it firmly.

j_gene: TRBJ1-1; v_gene: TRBV29-1; d_gene: .; CDR3nt: TGCAGCGCCGAACAGGGTCGCACTGAAGCTTTCTTT; CDR3aa: CSAEQGRTEAFF
j_gene: TRBJ1-5; v_gene: TRBV6-2/TRBV6-3; d_gene: .; CDR3nt: TGTGCCAGCAGTTTCCCTACTGAATTGGTCAATCAGCCCCAGCATTTT; CDR3aa: CASSFPTELVNQPQHF
j_gene: TRBJ2-5; v_gene: TRBV6-5; d_gene: .; CDR3nt: TGTGCCAGCACCTTCAGGCCGGGGTACCAAGAGACCCAGTACTTC; CDR3aa: CASTFRPGYQETQYF
j_gene: TRBJ1-1; v_gene: TRBV5-1; d_gene: .; CDR3nt: TGCGCCAGCAGCTTGGATTTGAAGAACACTGAAGCTTTCTTT; CDR3aa: CASSLDLKNTEAFF
j_gene: TRBJ1-6; v_gene: TRBV25-1; d_gene: TRBD1; CDR3nt: TGTGCCAGCAGTACAGGGGTTTATTCACCCCTCCACTTT; CDR3aa: CASSTGVYSPLHF
j_gene: TRBJ1-5; v_gene: TRBV29-1; d_gene: TRBD1; CDR3nt: TGCAGCGTTGCCGCCGGGACAGGGGGCAATCAGCCCCAGCATTTT; CDR3aa: CSVAAGTGGNQPQHF
j_gene: TRBJ1-2; v_gene: TRBV20-1; d_gene: TRBD1; CDR3nt: TGCAGTGCTAGGGAGGGGACAGGGCATGGCTACACCTTC; CDR3aa: CSAREGTGHGYTF
j_gene: TRBJ1-1; v_gene: TRBV3-1; d_gene: .; CDR3nt: TGTGCCAGCAGCCAAGAGGGGGTTGGTGAAGCTTTCTTT; CDR3aa: CASSQEGVGEAFF
j_gene: TRBJ2-1; v_gene: TRBV9; d_gene: .; CDR3nt: TGTGCCAGCAGCGTAGGGTCGCTTGGGAATGAGCAGTTCTTC; CDR3aa: CASSVGSLGNEQFF
j_gene: TRBJ1-1; v_gene: TRBV28; d_gene: TRBD1; CDR3nt: TGTGCCAGCAGTTCAGGGGGTCTGGGCACTGAAGCTTTCTTT; CDR3aa: CASSSGGLGTEAFF
j_gene: TRBJ2-7; v_gene: TRBV6-1; d_gene: TRBD1; CDR3nt: TGTGCCAGCAGCCTACGGACCGGGACAGGGGGGCACGAGCAGTACTTC; CDR3aa: CASSLRTGTGGHEQYF